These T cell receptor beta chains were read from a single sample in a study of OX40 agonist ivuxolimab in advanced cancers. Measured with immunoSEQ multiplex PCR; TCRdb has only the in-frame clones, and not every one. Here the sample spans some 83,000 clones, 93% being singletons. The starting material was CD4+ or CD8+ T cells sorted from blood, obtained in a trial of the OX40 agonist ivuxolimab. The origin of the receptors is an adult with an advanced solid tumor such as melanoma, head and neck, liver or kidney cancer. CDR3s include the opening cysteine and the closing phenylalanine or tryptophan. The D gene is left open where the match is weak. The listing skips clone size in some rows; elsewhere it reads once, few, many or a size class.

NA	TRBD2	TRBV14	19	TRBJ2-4	CASSQSSKSGGSRRDIQYF	TGTGCCAGCAGCCAGTCTTCGAAAAGCGGGGGGTCCCGACGGGACATTCAGTACTTC
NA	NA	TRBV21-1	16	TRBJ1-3	CASSKIGRTGQNTIYF	TGTGCCAGCAGCAAAATAGGACGGACGGGCCAAAACACCATATATTTT
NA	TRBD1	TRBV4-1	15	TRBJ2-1	CASSQSIQTGGGQFF	TGCGCCAGCAGCCAGAGCATACAGACAGGGGGTGGTCAGTTCTTC
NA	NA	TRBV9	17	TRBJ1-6	CASSVGGGGSFGSPLHF	TGTGCCAGCAGCGTAGGGGGGGGAGGGAGCTTCGGTTCACCCCTCCACTTT
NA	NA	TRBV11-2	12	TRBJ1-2	CASTGSNYGYTF	TGTGCCAGCACGGGCAGTAACTATGGCTACACCTTC
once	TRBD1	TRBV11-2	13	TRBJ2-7	CASSYRGLDEQYF	TGTGCCAGTTCGTACAGGGGGCTCGACGAGCAGTACTTC
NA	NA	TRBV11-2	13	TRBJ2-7	CASSLKGHNEQYF	TGTGCCAGCAGCTTAAAGGGGCATAACGAGCAGTACTTC
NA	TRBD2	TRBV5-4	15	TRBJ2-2	CATPASGRDTGELFF	TGTGCCACCCCGGCCAGCGGGAGAGACACCGGGGAGCTGTTTTTT
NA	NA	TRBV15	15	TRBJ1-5	CATSRAGGSNQPQHF	TGTGCCACCAGCAGAGCCGGGGGGAGCAATCAGCCCCAGCATTTT
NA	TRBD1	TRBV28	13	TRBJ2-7	CASSAGQGTEQYF	TGTGCCAGCAGCGCGGGACAGGGTACCGAGCAGTACTTC
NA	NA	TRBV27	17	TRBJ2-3	CASSLSATLLRTDTQYF	TGTGCCAGCAGTTTATCCGCGACCCTTCTGCGCACAGATACGCAGTATTTT
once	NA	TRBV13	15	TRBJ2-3	CASSSGGAPEDTQYF	TGTGCCAGCAGCTCAGGAGGGGCACCCGAGGATACGCAGTATTTT
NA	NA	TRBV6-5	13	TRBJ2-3	CASSPDATDTQYF	TGTGCCAGCAGCCCGGATGCCACAGATACGCAGTATTTT
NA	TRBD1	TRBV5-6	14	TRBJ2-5	CASSPPTGAETQYF	TGTGCCAGCAGCCCACCTACAGGGGCAGAGACCCAGTACTTC
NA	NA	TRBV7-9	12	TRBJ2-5	CASSGGRETQYF	TGTGCCAGCAGTGGGGGCCGAGAGACCCAGTACTTC
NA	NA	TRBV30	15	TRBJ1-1	CAWSVLEGLNTEAFF	TGTGCCTGGAGTGTACTAGAGGGACTGAACACTGAAGCTTTCTTT
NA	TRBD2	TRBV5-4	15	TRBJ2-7	CASSLAGGSSYEQYF	TGTGCCAGCAGCCTGGCAGGCGGGAGCTCCTACGAGCAGTACTTC
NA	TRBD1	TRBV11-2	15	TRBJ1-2	CASSLLQGVPYGYTF	TGTGCCAGCAGCTTATTACAGGGGGTTCCCTATGGCTACACCTTC
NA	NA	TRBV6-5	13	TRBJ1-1	CASSYSRGTEAFF	TGTGCCAGCAGTTACTCTCGGGGGACTGAAGCTTTCTTT
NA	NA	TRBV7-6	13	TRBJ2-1	CASSLGDYNEQFF	TGTGCCAGCAGCTTAGGGGACTACAATGAGCAGTTCTTC
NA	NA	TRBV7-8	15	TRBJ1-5	CASSLEWAGNQPQHF	TGTGCCAGCAGCTTAGAATGGGCAGGCAATCAGCCCCAGCATTTT
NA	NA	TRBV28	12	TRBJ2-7	CASSLWGGEQYF	TGTGCCAGCAGTTTATGGGGTGGGGAGCAGTACTTC
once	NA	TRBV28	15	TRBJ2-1	CASSLWNLGYNEQFF	TGTGCCAGCAGTTTATGGAATCTGGGGTACAATGAGCAGTTCTTC
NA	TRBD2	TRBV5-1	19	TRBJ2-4	CASSLYGPSGAGDKNIQYF	TGCGCCAGCAGCTTGTACGGGCCTAGCGGGGCCGGGGACAAAAACATTCAGTACTTC
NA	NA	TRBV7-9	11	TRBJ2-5	CASSQQETQYF	TGTGCCAGCAGCCAACAAGAGACCCAGTACTTC
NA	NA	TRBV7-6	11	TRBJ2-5	CASFQEETQYF	TGTGCCAGTTTTCAGGAAGAGACCCAGTACTTC
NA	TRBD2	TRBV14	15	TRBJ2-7	CASSQAGGPPYEQYF	TGTGCCAGCAGCCAAGCGGGAGGGCCGCCCTACGAGCAGTACTTC
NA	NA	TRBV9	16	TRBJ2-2	CASSIRPQANTGELFF	TGTGCCAGCAGCATCCGACCCCAAGCGAACACCGGGGAGCTGTTTTTT
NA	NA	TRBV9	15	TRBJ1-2	CASSVDYTQNYGYTF	TGTGCCAGCAGCGTAGACTACACCCAGAACTATGGCTACACCTTC
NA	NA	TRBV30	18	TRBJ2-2	CAWRSSRRTIESLGELFF	TGTGCCTGGAGAAGTTCCAGGCGCACCATAGAATCTTTAGGGGAGCTGTTTTTT
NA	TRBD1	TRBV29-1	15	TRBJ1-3	CSVEGTGTDGNTIYF	TGCAGCGTTGAAGGGACCGGGACAGATGGAAACACCATATATTTT
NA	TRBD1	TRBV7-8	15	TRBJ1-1	CASSSREDRAARAFF	TGTGCCAGCAGCTCGAGGGAGGACAGGGCCGCCAGGGCTTTCTTT
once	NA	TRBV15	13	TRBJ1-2	CATSSGGQTGYTF	TGTGCCACCAGCAGCGGGGGACAAACGGGCTACACCTTC
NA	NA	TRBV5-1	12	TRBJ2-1	CASSPDSNEQFF	TGCGCCAGCAGCCCGGACAGCAATGAGCAGTTCTTC
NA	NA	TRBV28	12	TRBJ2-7	CASSVLAYEQYF	TGTGCCAGCTCTGTCTTAGCCTACGAGCAGTACTTC
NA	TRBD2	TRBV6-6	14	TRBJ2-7	CASSPRLADYEQYF	TGTGCCAGCAGCCCGAGACTAGCGGACTACGAGCAGTACTTC
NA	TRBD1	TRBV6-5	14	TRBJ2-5	CASSQTGNQETQYF	TGTGCCAGCAGTCAGACAGGGAACCAAGAGACCCAGTACTTC
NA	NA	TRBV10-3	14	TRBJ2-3	CAISESPSTDTQYF	TGTGCCATCAGTGAGTCCCCTAGCACAGATACGCAGTATTTT
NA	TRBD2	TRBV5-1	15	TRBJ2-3	CASSSRTSGRDTQYF	TGCGCCAGCAGCTCCCGGACTAGCGGGAGGGATACGCAGTATTTT
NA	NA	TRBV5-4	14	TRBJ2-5	CASSLSGRHETQYF	TGTGCCAGCAGCTTGAGCGGGCGGCACGAGACCCAGTACTTC
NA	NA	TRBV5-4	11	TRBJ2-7	CASSSIYEQYF	TGTGCCAGCAGCTCTATCTACGAGCAGTACTTC
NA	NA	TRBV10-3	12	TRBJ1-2	CAIRDSVGGYTF	TGTGCCATCCGGGACTCTGTGGGTGGCTACACCTTC
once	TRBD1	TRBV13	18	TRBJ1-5	CASSSPRGTGDSNQPQHF	TGTGCCAGCAGCTCTCCGCGGGGGACAGGGGATAGCAATCAGCCCCAGCATTTT
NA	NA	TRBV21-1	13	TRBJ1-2	CASSKERGDGYTF	TGTGCCAGCAGCAAAGAAAGGGGCGATGGCTACACCTTC
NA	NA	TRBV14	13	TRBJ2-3	CASSQGFADTQYF	TGTGCCAGCAGCCAAGGGTTCGCAGATACGCAGTATTTT
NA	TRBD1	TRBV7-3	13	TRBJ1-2	CASSMGQGYGYTF	TGTGCCAGCAGCATGGGACAGGGATATGGCTACACCTTC
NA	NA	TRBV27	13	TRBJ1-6	CASSPTRSSPLHF	TGTGCCAGCAGTCCGACAAGATCCTCACCCCTCCACTTT
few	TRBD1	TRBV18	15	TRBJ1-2	CASSPPTGDRSGYTF	TGTGCCAGCTCACCACCGACAGGGGACAGAAGTGGCTACACCTTC
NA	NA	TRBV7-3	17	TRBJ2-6	CASSLGGGGTGANVLTF	TGTGCCAGCAGCTTAGGAGGGGGCGGGACAGGGGCCAACGTCCTGACTTTC
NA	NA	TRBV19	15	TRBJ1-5	CASRRTGVGNQPQHF	TGTGCCAGTAGGCGGACTGGTGTTGGCAATCAGCCCCAGCATTTT
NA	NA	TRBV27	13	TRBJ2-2	CASSYRGHGELFF	TGTGCCAGCAGTTATCGGGGTCACGGGGAGCTGTTTTTT
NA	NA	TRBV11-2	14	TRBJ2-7	CASSSYDGGYEQYF	TGTGCCAGCAGCTCATACGACGGCGGCTACGAGCAGTACTTC